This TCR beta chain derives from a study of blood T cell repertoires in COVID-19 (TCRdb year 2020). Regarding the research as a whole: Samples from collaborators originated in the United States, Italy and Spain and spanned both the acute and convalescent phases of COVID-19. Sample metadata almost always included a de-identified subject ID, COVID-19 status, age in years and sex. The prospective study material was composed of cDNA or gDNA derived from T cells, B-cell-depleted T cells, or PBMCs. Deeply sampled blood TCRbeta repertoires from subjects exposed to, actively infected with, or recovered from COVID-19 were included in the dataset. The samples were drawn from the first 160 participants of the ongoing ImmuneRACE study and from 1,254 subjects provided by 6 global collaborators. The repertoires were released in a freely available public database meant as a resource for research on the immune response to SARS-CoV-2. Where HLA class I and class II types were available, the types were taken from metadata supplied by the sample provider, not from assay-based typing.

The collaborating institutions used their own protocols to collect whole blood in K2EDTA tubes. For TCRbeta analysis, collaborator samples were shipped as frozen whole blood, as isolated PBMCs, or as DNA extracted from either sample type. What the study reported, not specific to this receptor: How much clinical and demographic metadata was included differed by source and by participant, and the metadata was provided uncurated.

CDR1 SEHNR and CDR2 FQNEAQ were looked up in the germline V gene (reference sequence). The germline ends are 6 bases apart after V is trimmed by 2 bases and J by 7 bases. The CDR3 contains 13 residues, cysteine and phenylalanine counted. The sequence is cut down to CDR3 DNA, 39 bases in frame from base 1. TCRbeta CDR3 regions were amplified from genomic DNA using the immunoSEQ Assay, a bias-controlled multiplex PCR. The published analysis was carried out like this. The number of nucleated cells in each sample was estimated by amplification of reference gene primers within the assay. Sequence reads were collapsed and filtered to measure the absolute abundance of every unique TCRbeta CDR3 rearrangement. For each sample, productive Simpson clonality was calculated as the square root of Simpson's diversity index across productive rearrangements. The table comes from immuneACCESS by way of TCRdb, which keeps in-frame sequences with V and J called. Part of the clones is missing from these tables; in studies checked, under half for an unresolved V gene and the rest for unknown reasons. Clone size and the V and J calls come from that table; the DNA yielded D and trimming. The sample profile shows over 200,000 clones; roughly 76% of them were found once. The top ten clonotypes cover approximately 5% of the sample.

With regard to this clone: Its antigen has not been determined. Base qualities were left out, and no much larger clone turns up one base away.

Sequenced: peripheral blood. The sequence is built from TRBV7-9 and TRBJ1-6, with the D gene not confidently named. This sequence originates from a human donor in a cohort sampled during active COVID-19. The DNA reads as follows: TGTGCCAGCAGCTTACGGGAAAATTCACCCCTCCACTTT. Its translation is CASSLRENSPLHF.